What follows is one TCR beta chain and its context. Its cognate antigen is unknown. These data are taken from a study of shared clonotypes between healthy human individuals. Per the authors' pipeline: Filtering was not the same, since immunoSEQ gave junction-only sequences without quality scores. Produced via immunoSEQ multiplex PCR; TCRdb's table is partial and in-frame only. D and trimming come from the DNA, and the V and J calls and clone size come from that table. The sample yields some 2,000,000 clones, about 95% seen once. V was cut by 6 bases and J by 5 bases, with 22 bases left in between. The CDR3 runs to 16 residues. Per the germline V gene, CDR1 is MNHEY and CDR2 is SMNVEV (reference sequence). Naive CD8 populations comprised CD45RO-negative cells positively selected for CCR7, excluding terminally differentiated effector memory CD45RA+ cells. Study observations and caveats: Across subsets, estimated richness was generally greater for naive than for memory populations. Measured sharing among donors was expected to vary with sequencing depth. Unshared clonotypes carried lower generation probabilities than those common to all four donors.

Sequencing was performed on naive CD8+ T cells sorted from blood. This chain joins TRBV27 and TRBJ1-1; D is unclear. This receptor was obtained from a young man in good health. DNA of the CDR3: TGTGCCAGCAGCCCATCCGGTGGAGATTGGGGTACTGAAGCTTTCTTT. Its translation: CASSPSGGDWGTEAFF.